Detailed here is one T cell receptor (beta chain). Its antigen is undetermined. From germline, CDR1 is MGHRA and CDR2 YSYEKL. Germline trimming cut 0 bases from V and 6 bases from J; bases unmatched to any gene: 9. The CDR3 runs to 17 residues. PCR used 60 Vbeta primers and 13 Jbeta primers. Using immunoSEQ multiplex PCR, the repertoire was profiled, and TCRdb retains in-frame clones only, with some absent. The sample has 150,000 or so clones; roughly four fifths are singletons. The data belong to a study of cytomegalovirus exposure and HLA in healthy donors. Study-wide results and caveats: Solely CMV serostatus was available to characterize immune exposure. An observed cluster of highly shared sequence variants was recorded as a likely sequencing artifact.

This sequence was found in a male donor in good health and CMV-seropositive. Sequenced sample: PBMCs. J is TRBJ2-1 and V is TRBV4-1; 9 bases agree with TRBD2. The CDR3 protein is CASSQEAAGGLGNEQFF. CDR3 nucleotide sequence: TGCGCCAGCAGCCAAGAGGCCGCGGGGGGGCTCGGCAATGAGCAGTTCTTC.